One and the same sample provided the 18 T cell receptor beta chains below, sequenced in a study of cytomegalovirus exposure and HLA in healthy donors. Assay used: immunoSEQ multiplex PCR; TCRdb lists only in-frame clones, some missing. The data hold 160,000 or so clones, with roughly 84% observed a single time. Sequenced input: PBMCs. These receptor sequences come from a man in his thirties or forties in good health and CMV-seropositive.

The rearrangement joins TRBV7-9 to TRBJ1-3, with a weak D call TRBD1 (5 bases). Per the germline V gene, CDR1 is SEHNR and CDR2 is FQNEAQ (reference sequence). The germline V and J ends were trimmed by 6 bases and 1 base, with 16 bases remaining between them. The CDR3 runs to 16 residues. The CDR3, as DNA: TGTGCCAGCAGGTCATTTCGGGGGGTGTCTGGAAACACCATATATTTT. Residues: CASRSFRGVSGNTIYF.

The chain is built from TRBV11-2 and TRBJ2-1; TRBD2 might be the D (5 bases). CDR1 and CDR2 from the germline V gene are SGHAT and FQNNGV. The length of the CDR3 is 12 residues. V dropped 4 bases and J dropped 6 bases, with 7 bases sitting between them. The CDR3, as DNA: TGTGCCAGCAGCTCGAGGGTCAATGAGCAGTTCTTC. Its translation: CASSSRVNEQFF. Combining the CDR3 with reference TRBV11-2 and TRBJ2-1 gives the whole variable domain EAGVAQSPRYKIIEKRQSVAFWCNPISGHATLYWYQQILGQGPKLLIQFQNNGVVDDSQLPKDRFSAERLKGVDSTLKIQPAKLEDSAVYLCASSSRVNEQFFGPGTRLTVL.

The chain employs TRBV9 and TRBJ2-3, with 11 bases lining up with TRBD1. Per the germline V gene, CDR1 is SGDLS and CDR2 is YYNGEE. V lost 4 bases, J lost 5 bases, and 9 bases stayed unmatched. CDR3 length equals 16 residues. CDR3 DNA sequence: TGTGCCAGCAGCAAACGGACAGGGGGCGCGGAAGATACGCAGTATTTT. Amino acids: CASSKRTGGAEDTQYF. Full variable domain (outside the CDR3, taken from reference TRBV9 and TRBJ2-3): DSGVTQTPKHLITATGQRVTLRCSPRSGDLSVYWYQQSLDQGLQFLIQYYNGEERAKGNILERFSAQQFPDLHSELNLSSLELGDSALYFCASSKRTGGAEDTQYFGPGTRLTVL.

V gene TRBV7-9 combines with J gene TRBJ1-2; the D is unclear. This CDR3 is built from 11 residues. Trimming removed 3 bases from V and 6 bases from J, with 5 bases in between. Germline lookup yields CDR1 SEHNR and CDR2 FQNEAQ (reference sequence). The DNA for the CDR3 is TGTGCCAGCAGCTTTTCGGATGGCTACACCTTC. As protein: CASSFSDGYTF.

The chain has TRBV9 and TRBJ2-3, with D tentatively TRBD2 (6 bases). Germline lookup yields CDR1 SGDLS and CDR2 YYNGEE. Deletions cut 4 bases from V and 7 bases from J, with 16 bases between. The CDR3 is 14 amino acids. CDR3 residues: CASSFGDGGNTQYF. The CDR3 DNA reads TGTGCCAGCAGCTTCGGAGACGGAGGGAATACGCAGTATTTT.

This chain links TRBV10-1 with TRBJ2-1; 11 bases agree with TRBD2. With V trimmed by 7 bases and J by 6 bases, 5 bases remained unmatched. Per germline, CDR1 WNHNN and CDR2 SYGVQD (reference sequence). The CDR3 extends over 14 amino acids. The CDR3 protein is CASTETSGANEQFF. The CDR3, as DNA: TGCGCCAGCACCGAGACTAGCGGGGCCAATGAGCAGTTCTTC.

The J gene is TRBJ2-5, the V gene TRBV6-5; TRBD2 is a possible D gene (5 bases). The germline V and J ends were trimmed by 7 bases and 3 bases, with 12 bases remaining between them. From germline, CDR1 is MNHEY and CDR2 SVGAGI. The CDR3 runs to 13 residues. CDR3 in amino acids: CASKLVGEETQYF. CDR3 nucleotides: TGTGCCAGCAAACTAGTCGGGGAAGAGACCCAGTACTTC.

The chain employs TRBV30 and TRBJ2-1; D remains ambiguous. The V gene lost 3 bases and the J gene lost 10 bases, with 10 bases spanning the gap. In germline, CDR1 is GTSNPN, CDR2 SVGIG (reference sequence). This CDR3 spans 11 amino acids. The CDR3 nucleotides read TGTGCCTGGAGCCCCTTACGGGAGCAGTTCTTC. It is translated as CAWSPLREQFF.

The V call is TRBV6-5, the J call TRBJ1-2; 9 bases fit TRBD1. The V and J ends lost 5 bases and 7 bases, in that order; junction bases with no gene match: 8. This CDR3 comprises 14 residues. The germline V gene encodes CDR1 MNHEY and CDR2 SVGAGI. CDR3 DNA sequence: TGTGCCAGCAGTATAACAGGGGGCTCGAGTGGCTACACCTTC. As protein: CASSITGGSSGYTF.

J is TRBJ2-7 and V is TRBV27; 9 positions agree with TRBD2. Germline-derived CDR1 and CDR2 are MNHEY and SMNVEV (reference sequence). The CDR3 sequence is 14 residues long. V was clipped by 6 bases and J by 3 bases; unmatched bases: 6. CDR3: CASRIAGDFYEQYF. The CDR3 DNA sequence: TGTGCCAGCAGGATAGCGGGAGACTTCTACGAGCAGTACTTC.

This chain uses TRBV11-2 with TRBJ2-1; no clear D gene. Per the germline V gene, CDR1 is SGHAT and CDR2 is FQNNGV. The CDR3 is 16 residues long. The V gene lost 0 bases and the J gene lost 0 bases, with 9 bases spanning the gap. The CDR3 spells CASSLDARSSYNEQFF. The CDR3 DNA reads TGTGCCAGCAGCTTAGACGCCAGAAGCTCCTACAATGAGCAGTTCTTC.

This chain links TRBV9 with TRBJ1-1; the D gene is possibly TRBD1 (5 bases). The CDR3 contains 14 residues. V dropped 0 bases and J dropped 4 bases, with 10 bases sitting between them. The germline gives CDR1 SGDLS, CDR2 YYNGEE. DNA for the CDR3: TGTGCCAGCAGCGTAGTGGTGGGGGGCACTGAAGCTTTCTTT. Residues: CASSVVVGGTEAFF.

The chain carries TRBV7-6 and TRBJ2-6; 8 bases match TRBD2. Per germline, CDR1 SGHVS and CDR2 FNYEAQ. The CDR3 covers 16 residues. V shed 2 bases and J 8 bases; nucleotides not matched to a gene: 8. This chain's CDR3 is CASSLRQTSDSNVLTF. As DNA, the CDR3 is TGTGCCAGCAGCTTAAGACAGACTAGCGATTCCAACGTCCTGACTTTC.

The chain links TRBV5-4 to TRBJ2-5; 9 bases map to TRBD2. The CDR3 has 16 amino acids. The V segment lost 6 bases and the J segment 2 bases; nucleotides outside the gene matches: 11. Germline CDR1 is SGHNT and CDR2 is YYREEE (reference sequence). DNA for the CDR3: TGTGCCAGCACCCCCTCTAGCGGGGCTGATCAAGAGACCCAGTACTTC. Translated, it gives CASTPSSGADQETQYF.

The gene calls are TRBV5-1 and TRBJ2-3; D remains ambiguous. This CDR3 region has 16 residues. Per germline, CDR1 SGHRS and CDR2 YFSETQ. V was pared by 0 bases and J by 0 bases, with 11 bases between. The CDR3 DNA sequence: TGCGCCAGCAGCTTGGGGAGCAGTGGGAGCACAGATACGCAGTATTTT. Protein product: CASSLGSSGSTDTQYF.

A single count supports this clone. This chain uses TRBV4-3 with TRBJ1-4, with 9 bases fitting TRBD1. This CDR3 spans 15 amino acids. With 3 bases clipped from V and 3 bases from J, the junction kept 2 bases outside the gene matches. CDR1 and CDR2 (germline): LGHNA, YSLEER. CDR3: CASSQGTGPNEKLFF. The CDR3 bases are TGCGCCAGCAGCCAGGGGACAGGGCCTAATGAAAAACTGTTTTTT.

This clone occurred once. The J gene is TRBJ2-2, the V gene TRBV27; tentative D call: TRBD2 (6 bases). Trimming took 6 bases from V and 0 from J, leaving 11 bases between them. Germline V gene data show CDR1 as MNHEY and CDR2 as SMNVEV (reference sequence). The CDR3 is 15 residues long. CDR3 DNA sequence: TGTGCCAGCAGGGACTACCAACCGAACACCGGGGAGCTGTTTTTT. Amino acids: CASRDYQPNTGELFF.

The gene calls are TRBV28 and TRBJ1-5, with D possibly matching TRBD1 (6 bases). Trimming took 2 bases from V and 0 from J, leaving 23 bases between them. Germline CDR1 is MDHEN and CDR2 is SYDVKM. This CDR3 has 20 residues. DNA of the CDR3: TGTGCCAGCAGTTTAAGGGAATCCGGGGGGCTAGTACTTAGCAATCAGCCCCAGCATTTT. Its translation is CASSLRESGGLVLSNQPQHF.